This TCR beta chain stems from a study of blood T cell repertoires in COVID-19. For the study at large: T cells, B-cell-depleted T cells, or PBMCs supplied cDNA or gDNA.

This CDR3 comprises 15 residues. Trimming pared 1 base from V and 6 bases from J, leaving 10 bases between. Germline V gene lookup returns CDR1 SNHLY and CDR2 FYNNEI. Clinical history reported by participants formed the basis on which cohorts were assigned. The repertoire was sequenced with immunoSEQ multiplex PCR; TCRdb's copy has only in-frame clones and lacks some. The repertoire holds around 54,000 clones, approximately 78% seen once, with about 5.8% in the top ten. This TCR derives from a woman in her fifties or sixties with acute COVID-19. The V gene is TRBV2, the J gene TRBJ1-6; the D gene is possibly TRBD1 (5 bases). The sequencing input was PBMCs or T cells enriched from blood (not recorded which). The chain's CDR3 is CASSEDGGTNSPLHF. DNA for the CDR3: TGTGCCAGCAGTGAAGATGGGGGGACTAATTCACCCCTCCACTTT. Complete variable domain (other parts from reference TRBV2 and TRBJ1-6): EPEVTQTPSHQVTQMGQEVILRCVPISNHLYFYWYRQILGQKVEFLVSFYNNEISEKSEIFDDQFSVERPDGSNFTLKIRSTKLEDSAMYFCASSEDGGTNSPLHFGNGTRLTVT.